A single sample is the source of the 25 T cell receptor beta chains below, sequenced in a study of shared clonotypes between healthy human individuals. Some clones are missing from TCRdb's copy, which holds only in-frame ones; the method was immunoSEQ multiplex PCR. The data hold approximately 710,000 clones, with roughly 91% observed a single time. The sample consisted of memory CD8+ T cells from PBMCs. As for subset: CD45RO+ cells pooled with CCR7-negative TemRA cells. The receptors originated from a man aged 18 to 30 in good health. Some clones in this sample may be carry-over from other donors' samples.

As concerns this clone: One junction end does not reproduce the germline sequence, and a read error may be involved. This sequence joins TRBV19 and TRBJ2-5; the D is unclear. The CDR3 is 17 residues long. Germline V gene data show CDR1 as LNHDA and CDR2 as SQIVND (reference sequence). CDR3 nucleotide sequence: TGTGCCAGTAGCATAGAAAAGGTCTGGAGCGCCCAAGAGACCCAGTACTTC. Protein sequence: CASSIEKVWSAQETQYF.

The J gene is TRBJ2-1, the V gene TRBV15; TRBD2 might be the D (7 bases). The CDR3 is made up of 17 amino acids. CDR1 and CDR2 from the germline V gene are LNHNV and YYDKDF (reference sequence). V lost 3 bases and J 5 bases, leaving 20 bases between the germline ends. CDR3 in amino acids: CATSRRGGAEGDNEQFF. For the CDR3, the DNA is TGTGCCACCAGCAGGAGGGGGGGAGCGGAGGGGGACAATGAGCAGTTCTTC.

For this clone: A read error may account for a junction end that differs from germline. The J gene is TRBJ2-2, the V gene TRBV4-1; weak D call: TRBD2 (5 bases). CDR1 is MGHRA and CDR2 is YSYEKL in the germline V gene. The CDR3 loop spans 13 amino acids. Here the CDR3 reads CASSQEYTGEPFF. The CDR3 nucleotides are TGCGCCAGCAGCCAAGAGTACACCGGGGAGCCGTTTTTT.

The CDR3 protein is CASAPGRANQPQHF. The CDR3, as DNA: TGTGCCAGTGCCCCGGGTAGAGCTAATCAGCCCCAGCATTTT. This chain uses TRBV16 with TRBJ1-5; no firm D call. Germline lookup yields CDR1 KGHSY and CDR2 FQNENV. The germline V and J ends were trimmed by 9 bases and 4 bases, with 16 bases remaining between them. The CDR3 is made up of 14 amino acids.

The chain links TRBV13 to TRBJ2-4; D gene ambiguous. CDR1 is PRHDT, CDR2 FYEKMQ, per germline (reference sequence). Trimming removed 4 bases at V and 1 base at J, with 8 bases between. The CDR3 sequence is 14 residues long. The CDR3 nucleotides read TGTGCCAGCAGCTCCCCATGGGCCAAAAACATTCAGTACTTC. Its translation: CASSSPWAKNIQYF.

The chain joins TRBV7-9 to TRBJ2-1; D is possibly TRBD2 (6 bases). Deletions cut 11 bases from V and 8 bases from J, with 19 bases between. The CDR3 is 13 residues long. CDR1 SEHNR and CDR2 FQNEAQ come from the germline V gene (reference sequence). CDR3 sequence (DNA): TGTGCCGAGAGCGGCGGGAACTTAGATGAGCAGTTCTTC. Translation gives CAESGGNLDEQFF.

The CDR3 here is CASSPRDSGSPNGETQYF. CDR3 nucleotide sequence: TGTGCCAGTAGTCCCCGGGATAGCGGGAGTCCCAATGGGGAGACCCAGTACTTC. V and J are TRBV19 and TRBJ2-5, with 9 bases fitting TRBD2. Germline CDR1 is LNHDA and CDR2 is SQIVND (reference sequence). The ends lost 5 bases at V and 5 bases at J; junction bases unmatched: 18. The CDR3 covers 18 residues. The full variable domain, in which reference TRBV19 and TRBJ2-5 provide the parts outside the CDR3, is DGGITQSPKYLFRKEGQNVTLSCEQNLNHDAMYWYRQDPGQGLRLIYYSQIVNDFQKGDIAEGYSVSREKKESFPLTVTSAQKNPTAFYLCASSPRDSGSPNGETQYFGPGTRLLVL.

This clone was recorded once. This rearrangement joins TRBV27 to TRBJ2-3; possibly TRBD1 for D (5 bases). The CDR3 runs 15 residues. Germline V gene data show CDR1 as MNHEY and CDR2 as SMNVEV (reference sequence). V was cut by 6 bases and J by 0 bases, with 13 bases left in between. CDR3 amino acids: CASSSGIASTDTQYF. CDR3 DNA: TGTGCCAGCAGCTCAGGGATCGCCAGCACAGATACGCAGTATTTT.

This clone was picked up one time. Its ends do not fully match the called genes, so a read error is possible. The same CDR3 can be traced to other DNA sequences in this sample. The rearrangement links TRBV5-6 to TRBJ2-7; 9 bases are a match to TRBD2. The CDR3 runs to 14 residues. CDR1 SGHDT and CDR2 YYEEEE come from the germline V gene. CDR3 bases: TGTGCCAGCAGCTTTGGGACTAGCACATACGAGCAGTATTTC. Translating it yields CASSFGTSTYEQYF.

For the CDR3, the DNA is TGCGCCAGCAGCTTGAGACTAGCGGGAACCTATGAGCAGTTCTTC. Encoded protein: CASSLRLAGTYEQFF. The rearrangement joins TRBV5-1 to TRBJ2-1; 11 bases are shared with TRBD2. The length of the CDR3 is 15 residues. Germline V gene lookup returns CDR1 SGHRS and CDR2 YFSETQ. The V and J ends lost 1 base and 8 bases, in that order; junction bases with no gene match: 5.

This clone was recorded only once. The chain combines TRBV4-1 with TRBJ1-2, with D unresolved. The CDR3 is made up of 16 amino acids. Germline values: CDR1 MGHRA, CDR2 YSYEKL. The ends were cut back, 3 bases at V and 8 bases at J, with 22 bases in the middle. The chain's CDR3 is CASSHAYGGREKGYTF. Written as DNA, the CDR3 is TGCGCCAGCAGCCACGCTTACGGTGGTCGTGAGAAGGGCTACACCTTC.

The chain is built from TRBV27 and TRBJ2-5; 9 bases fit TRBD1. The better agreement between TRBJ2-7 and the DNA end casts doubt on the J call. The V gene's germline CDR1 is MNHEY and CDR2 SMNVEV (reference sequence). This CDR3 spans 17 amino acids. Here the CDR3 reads CASSFEWGGQGHYEQYF. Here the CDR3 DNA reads TGTGCCAGCAGTTTCGAGTGGGGGGGACAGGGCCACTACGAGCAGTACTTC.

CDR3 sequence reads: CASSPGLVNYEQYF. The CDR3 nucleotides are TGTGCCAGCAGCCCGGGACTAGTGAACTACGAGCAGTACTTC. The chain carries TRBV6-5 and TRBJ2-7; TRBD2 matches 8 bases. The CDR3 sequence is 14 residues long. Germline CDR1 reads MNHEY; CDR2 reads SVGAGI. Germline trimming cut 6 bases from V and 3 bases from J; bases unmatched to any gene: 7.

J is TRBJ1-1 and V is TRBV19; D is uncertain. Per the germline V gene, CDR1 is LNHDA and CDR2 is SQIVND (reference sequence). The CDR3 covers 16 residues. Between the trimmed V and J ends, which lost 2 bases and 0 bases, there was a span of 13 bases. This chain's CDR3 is CASSISPPHMNTEAFF. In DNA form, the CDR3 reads TGTGCCAGTAGTATATCACCACCACATATGAACACTGAAGCTTTCTTT.

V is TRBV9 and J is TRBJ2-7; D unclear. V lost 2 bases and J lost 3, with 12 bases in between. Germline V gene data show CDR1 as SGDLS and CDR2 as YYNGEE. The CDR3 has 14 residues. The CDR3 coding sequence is TGTGCCAGCAGCGTGAGCTACCCCGGCTACGAGCAGTACTTC. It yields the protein CASSVSYPGYEQYF.

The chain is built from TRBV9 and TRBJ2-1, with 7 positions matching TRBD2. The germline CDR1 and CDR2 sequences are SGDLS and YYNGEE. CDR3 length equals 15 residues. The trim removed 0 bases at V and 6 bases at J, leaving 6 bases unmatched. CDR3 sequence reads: CASSVGGSVANEQFF. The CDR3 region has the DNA TGTGCCAGCAGCGTAGGCGGGAGTGTTGCCAATGAGCAGTTCTTC.

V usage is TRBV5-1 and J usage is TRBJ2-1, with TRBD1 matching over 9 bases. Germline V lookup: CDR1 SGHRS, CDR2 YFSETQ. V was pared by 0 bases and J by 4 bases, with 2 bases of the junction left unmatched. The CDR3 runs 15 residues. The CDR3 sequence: CASSLVGTGYNEQFF. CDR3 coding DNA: TGCGCCAGCAGCTTGGTGGGGACAGGGTACAATGAGCAGTTCTTC.

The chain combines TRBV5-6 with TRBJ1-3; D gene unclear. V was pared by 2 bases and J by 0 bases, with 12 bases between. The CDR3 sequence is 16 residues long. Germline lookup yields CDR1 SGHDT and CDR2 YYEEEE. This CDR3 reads CASSFWESYSGNTIYF. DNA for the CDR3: TGTGCCAGCAGCTTTTGGGAATCTTACTCTGGAAACACCATATATTTT.

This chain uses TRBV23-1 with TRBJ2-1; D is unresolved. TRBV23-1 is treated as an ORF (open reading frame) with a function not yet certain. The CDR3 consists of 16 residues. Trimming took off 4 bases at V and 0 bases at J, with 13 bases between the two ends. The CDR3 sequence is CASSRVGLSSYNEQFF. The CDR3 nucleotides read TGCGCCAGCAGTCGCGTCGGTCTGAGCTCCTACAATGAGCAGTTCTTC.

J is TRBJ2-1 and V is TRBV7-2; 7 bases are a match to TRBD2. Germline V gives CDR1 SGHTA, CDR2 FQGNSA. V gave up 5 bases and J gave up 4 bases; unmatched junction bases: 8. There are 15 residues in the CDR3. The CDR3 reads CASSLSVGGYNEQFF. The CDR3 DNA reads TGTGCCAGCAGCCTCTCGGTCGGGGGGTACAATGAGCAGTTCTTC.

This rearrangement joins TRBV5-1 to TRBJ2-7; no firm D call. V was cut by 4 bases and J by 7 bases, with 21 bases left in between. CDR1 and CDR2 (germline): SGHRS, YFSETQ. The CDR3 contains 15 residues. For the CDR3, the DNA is TGCGCCAGCAGCCCCACCCCGGCACCCGGCCGAGAGCAGTACTTC. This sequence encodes CASSPTPAPGREQYF. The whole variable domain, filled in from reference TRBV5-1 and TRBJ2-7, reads KAGVTQTPRYLIKTRGQQVTLSCSPISGHRSVSWYQQTPGQGLQFLFEYFSETQRNKGNFPGRFSGRQFSNSRSEMNVSTLELGDSALYLCASSPTPAPGREQYFGPGTRLTVT.

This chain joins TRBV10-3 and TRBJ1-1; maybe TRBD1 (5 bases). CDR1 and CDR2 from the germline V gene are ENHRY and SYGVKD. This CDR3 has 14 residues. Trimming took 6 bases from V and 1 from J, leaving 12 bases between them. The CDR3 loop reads CAISDLGENTEAFF. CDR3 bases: TGTGCCATCAGCGATTTAGGGGAGAACACTGAAGCTTTCTTT.

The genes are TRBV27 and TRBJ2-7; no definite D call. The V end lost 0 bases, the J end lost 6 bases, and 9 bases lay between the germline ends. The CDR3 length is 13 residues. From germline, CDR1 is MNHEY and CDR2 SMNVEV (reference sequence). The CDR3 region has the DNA TGTGCCAGCAGTTTATCCGCGCGAAGCGAGCAGTACTTC. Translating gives CASSLSARSEQYF.

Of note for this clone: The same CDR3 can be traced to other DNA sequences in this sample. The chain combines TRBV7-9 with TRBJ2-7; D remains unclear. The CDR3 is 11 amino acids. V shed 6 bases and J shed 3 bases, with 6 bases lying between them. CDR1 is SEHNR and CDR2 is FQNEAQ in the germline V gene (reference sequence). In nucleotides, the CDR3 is TGTGCCAGCAGTTCGAACTACGAGCAGTACTTC. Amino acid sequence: CASSSNYEQYF.

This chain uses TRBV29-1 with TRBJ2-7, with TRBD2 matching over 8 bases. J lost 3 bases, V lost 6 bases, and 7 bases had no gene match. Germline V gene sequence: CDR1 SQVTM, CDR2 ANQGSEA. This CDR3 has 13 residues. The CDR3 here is CSVMAGLGYEQYF. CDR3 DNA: TGCAGCGTCATGGCGGGACTAGGCTACGAGCAGTACTTC.